The rows below give T cell receptor beta chains drawn from one sample of a study of T cell repertoires in cytomegalovirus infection. Each CDR3 protein is one row after TCRdb ran MiXCR on the reads. The sample yields more than 95,000 distinct CDR3 sequences, 30% to 40% seen once. No antigen is known for these receptors. This material consisted of CD8+ T cells from cultured PBMCs, taken from culture after CMV antigen stimulation. The receptors derive from a human donor in good health (CMV status not recorded). Some clones in this sample may be carry-over from other donors' samples. Both conserved end residues are part of each CDR3. D genes are given only for firm matches. Expanded clones are given a class, and other clones once, few, many or no size at all.

v_gene	d_gene	abundance	j_gene	CDR3nt	CDR3aa
TRBV10-3	.	.	TRBJ2-1	TGTGCCATCAGTGATGGTTCGGCGATTCGGCATGAGCAGTTCTTC	CAISDGSAIRHEQFF
TRBV9	TRBD2	.	TRBJ2-5	TGTGCCAGCAGCGTTAGCGGGGGGGCCACGGCGACCCAGTACTTC	CASSVSGGATATQYF
TRBV6-2/TRBV6-3	.	once	TRBJ1-5	TGTGCCAGCAGTTACTCGTATCAGCCCCAGCATTTT	CASSYSYQPQHF
TRBV10-3	.	.	TRBJ1-1	TGTGCCATCAGGGGGCCGGGGGCGGGCACTGAAGCTTTCTTT	CAIRGPGAGTEAFF
TRBV7-2	TRBD1	.	TRBJ1-6	TGTGCCAGCAGCTTAGAAGGAGGGGGCGCTAATTCACCCCTCCACTTT	CASSLEGGGANSPLHF
TRBV6-4	.	many	TRBJ2-3	TGTGCCAGCAGTGAGGGGGCCGCAGATACGCAGTATTTT	CASSEGAADTQYF
TRBV7-6	.	few	TRBJ2-7	TGTGCCAGCAGCTTGTTATCGGCAGAGCAGTACTTC	CASSLLSAEQYF
TRBV19	.	.	TRBJ1-2	TGTGCCAGTGAACAGGGATGGAGCTATGGCTACACCTTC	CASEQGWSYGYTF
TRBV4-1	TRBD2	many	TRBJ2-1	TGCGCCAGCAGCCAAGATCGCGGGGGGGCCCATGAGCAGTTCTTC	CASSQDRGGAHEQFF
TRBV19	.	.	TRBJ1-1	TGTGCCAGTATGGGGGAAGACCCGAGCACTGAAGCTTTCTTT	CASMGEDPSTEAFF
TRBV6-6	.	few	TRBJ1-1	TGTGCCAGCAGTTACCTCCGGCAATCGAACACTGAAGCTTTCTTT	CASSYLRQSNTEAFF
TRBV6-2/TRBV6-3	.	few	TRBJ2-7	TGTGCCAGCAGGCGACTCTACGAGCAGTACTTC	CASRRLYEQYF
TRBV7-1	.	.	TRBJ1-4	TGTGCCAGCAGCCCGCTAGACACTGCAACTAATGAAAAACTGTTTTTT	CASSPLDTATNEKLFF
TRBV4-1	.	few	TRBJ1-1	TGCGCCAGCAGCCAAACACGAGGGAACACTGAAGCTTTCTTT	CASSQTRGNTEAFF
TRBV2	TRBD1	few	TRBJ2-7	TGTGCCAGCTCAGGGGGCGGATACGAGCAGTACTTC	CASSGGGYEQYF
TRBV6-2/TRBV6-3	TRBD1	.	TRBJ2-7	TGTGCCAGCTACCACGACGAGGGGGCGGTCGAGCAGTACTTC	CASYHDEGAVEQYF
TRBV4-1	.	.	TRBJ2-3	TGCGCCAGCAGCCAAGCCAGGATGATGGAGTCAGATACGCAGTATTTT	CASSQARMMESDTQYF
TRBV27	TRBD2	.	TRBJ2-2	TGTGCCAGCAGTTCCGGACTAGGCACCGGGGAGCTGTTTTTT	CASSSGLGTGELFF
TRBV28	.	few	TRBJ1-1	TGTGCCAGCAGCTCTCCGAACACTGAAGCTTTCTTT	CASSSPNTEAFF
TRBV7-9	TRBD1	many	TRBJ1-2	TGTGCCAGCAGTGCGACCGGGACAGTCTTTGGCTACACCTTC	CASSATGTVFGYTF
TRBV4-3	TRBD2	.	TRBJ2-3	TGCGCCAGCAGCTCAAGCGGGGGGGCCATAGATACGCAGTATTTT	CASSSSGGAIDTQYF
TRBV6-1	.	few	TRBJ1-2	TGTGCCAGCAGTGAGCGGGGACGATCAACTAACTATGGCTACACCTTC	CASSERGRSTNYGYTF
TRBV7-9	.	.	TRBJ1-1	TGTGCCACCGAGTTGGGGGTTCGGCCTGAAGCTTTCTTT	CATELGVRPEAFF
TRBV20-1	TRBD2	.	TRBJ2-7	TGCAGTGCTAGAGATCGGGAGCGGGGGGCGGGATACGAGCAGTACTTC	CSARDRERGAGYEQYF
TRBV12-3/TRBV12-4	TRBD2	.	TRBJ2-5	TGTGCCAGCGGGAAAGAAACATCTAGCGGGGCCCAAGAGACCCAGTACTTC	CASGKETSSGAQETQYF
TRBV11-1	.	.	TRBJ2-1	TGTGCCAGCAGCTTAGAAGACCCAAATGAGCAGTTCTTC	CASSLEDPNEQFF
TRBV12-3/TRBV12-4	.	many	TRBJ1-5	TGTGCCAGCAGTCCACTCGGGGGGCGGGTGAGGCCCCAGCATTTT	CASSPLGGRVRPQHF
TRBV6-5	.	.	TRBJ1-1	TGTGCCAGCAGTTCCGGGGCCATCGACACTGAAGCTTTCTTT	CASSSGAIDTEAFF
TRBV7-6	.	many	TRBJ2-4	TGTGCCAGCAGCTTAGCGGGGACGGAAAACATTCAGTACTTC	CASSLAGTENIQYF
TRBV4-1	.	.	TRBJ1-1	TGCGCCAGCAGCCAGGCTAAGAACACTGAAGCTTTCTTT	CASSQAKNTEAFF
TRBV6-2/TRBV6-3	TRBD2	.	TRBJ2-3	TGTGCCAGCAGTTACTCAAGCGGGGGGCCCTCCGACACAGATACGCAGTATTTT	CASSYSSGGPSDTDTQYF
TRBV9	.	few	TRBJ2-1	TGTGCCAGCAGCGGTGGGGGGGCATCCTACAATGAGCAGTTCTTC	CASSGGGASYNEQFF
TRBV7-8	.	many	TRBJ2-6	TGTGCCAGCACCTCCTTCCGTATCTCTGGGGCCAACGTCCTGACTTTC	CASTSFRISGANVLTF
TRBV11-2	.	few	TRBJ1-1	TGTGCCAGCAGCTTAACCGGGGCCCCTGGAAACACTGAAGCTTTCTTT	CASSLTGAPGNTEAFF
TRBV24-1	TRBD2	few	TRBJ2-3	TGTGCCACCAAGGCGGGGGTTGGTCCAGATACGCAGTATTTT	CATKAGVGPDTQYF
TRBV6-2/TRBV6-3	.	few	TRBJ1-2	TGTGCCAGCAGCCTGGGACACTCTAAAGATTATGGCTACACCTTC	CASSLGHSKDYGYTF
TRBV7-9	TRBD1	.	TRBJ2-5	TGTGCCAGCAGCTCCCCGAGCCGGGACAGCTTAGAGGAGACCCAGTACTTC	CASSSPSRDSLEETQYF